These 8 T cell receptor beta chains originate from one sample sequenced in a study of T-cell reconstitution after alpha-beta-depleted transplantation in children. Preparation of the TCRbeta library was carried out with unique molecular identifiers. TCRdb reanalysed the PCR reads using MiXCR and keeps one entry per CDR3 protein. The profile shows about 600,000 distinct CDR3 sequences, roughly a tenth of them singletons. This specimen consisted of PBMCs from the stem cell graft donor, obtained from the stem cell graft. Every receptor here comes from a human donor who donated a stem cell graft to a child with acute myeloid leukemia.

The genes are TRBV20-1 and TRBJ2-7; possibly TRBD2 for D (5 bases). Trimming pared 3 bases from V and 7 bases from J, leaving 13 bases between. The CDR3 covers 12 residues. The germline V gene encodes CDR1 DFQATT and CDR2 SNEGSKA (reference sequence). CDR3 sequence reads: CSASGPSGEQYF. For the CDR3, the DNA is TGCAGTGCTAGCGGTCCGTCGGGGGAGCAGTACTTC.

The V gene is TRBV6-5, the J gene TRBJ1-1, with 7 bases fitting TRBD1. The CDR3 consists of 14 residues. Germline trimming cut 2 bases from V and 4 bases from J; bases unmatched to any gene: 4. Germline V lookup: CDR1 MNHEY, CDR2 SVGAGI. The CDR3 spells CASSYAQGITEAFF. The CDR3, as DNA: TGTGCCAGCAGTTACGCACAGGGGATCACTGAAGCTTTCTTT.

The chain uses TRBV20-1 and TRBJ2-1; D is possibly TRBD2 (6 bases). This CDR3 comprises 16 residues. Trimming removed 5 bases at V and 6 bases at J, with 23 bases between. From germline, CDR1 is DFQATT and CDR2 SNEGSKA (reference sequence). The CDR3 loop reads CSAGRARVWGVNEQFF. The DNA for the CDR3 is TGCAGTGCTGGCAGGGCGCGCGTATGGGGGGTCAATGAGCAGTTCTTC.

This clonotype was counted a few times. The chain employs TRBV2 and TRBJ1-4, with D maybe TRBD1 (5 bases). The CDR3 has 13 amino acids. Germline assignment: CDR1 SNHLY and CDR2 FYNNEI. Trimming removed 9 bases at V and 3 bases at J, with 11 bases between. The CDR3 spells CASLRGANEKLFF. The CDR3 region has the DNA TGTGCCAGTTTGCGGGGGGCTAATGAAAAACTGTTTTTT.

This clonotype was seen only a few times. CDR3 amino acids: CATRSGDLSNEQFF. The CDR3 DNA sequence: TGTGCCACCCGCTCGGGGGACCTAAGCAATGAGCAGTTCTTC. The chain couples TRBV15 to TRBJ2-1; possible D gene TRBD2, 6 bases. The V and J ends lost 8 bases and 6 bases respectively, with 17 bases between them. Germline CDR1 is LNHNV and CDR2 is YYDKDF (reference sequence). CDR3 length equals 14 residues.

In the case of this clonotype: Germline and junction disagree at one end, which may indicate a read error. CDR3 nucleotide sequence: TGTGCCAGCAGCTTGGACAGCAATCAGCCCCAGAATTTT. Protein product: CASSLDSNQPQNF. This chain joins TRBV5-5 and TRBJ1-5; D is unclear. The CDR3 sequence is 13 residues long. CDR1 SGHKS and CDR2 YYEKEE come from the germline V gene (reference sequence).

This clonotype was counted ten times or more. V usage is TRBV6-2 or TRBV6-3 and J usage is TRBJ2-2; 10 positions agree with TRBD2. Looked up from germline, CDR1 is MNHEY and CDR2 is SVGEGT. The CDR3 consists of 16 residues. V lost 2 bases, J lost 3 bases, and 3 bases stayed unmatched. The CDR3 reads CASSYASGSDTGELFF. The CDR3 DNA reads as TGTGCCAGCAGTTACGCTAGCGGGAGCGACACCGGGGAGCTGTTTTTT.

There are many counts of this clonotype. The J gene is TRBJ1-1, the V gene TRBV9, with D possibly matching TRBD1 (5 bases). CDR1 is SGDLS, CDR2 YYNGEE, per germline. The CDR3 is 16 amino acids. Deletions cut 2 bases from V and 5 bases from J, with 19 bases between. This CDR3 reads CASSVHNSGIGTEAFF. CDR3 DNA: TGTGCCAGCAGCGTCCACAACTCAGGGATTGGTACTGAAGCTTTCTTT.